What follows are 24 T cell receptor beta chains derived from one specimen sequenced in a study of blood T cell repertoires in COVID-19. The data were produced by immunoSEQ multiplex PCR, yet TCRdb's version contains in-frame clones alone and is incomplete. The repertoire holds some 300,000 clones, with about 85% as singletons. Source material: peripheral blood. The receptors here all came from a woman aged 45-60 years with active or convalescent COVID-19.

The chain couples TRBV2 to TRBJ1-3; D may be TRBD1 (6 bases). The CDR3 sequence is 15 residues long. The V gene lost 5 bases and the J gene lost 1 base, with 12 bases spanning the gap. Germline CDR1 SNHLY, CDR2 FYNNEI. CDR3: CASSSATGSGNTIYF. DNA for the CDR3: TGTGCCAGCAGTTCGGCTACAGGGTCTGGAAACACCATATATTTT.

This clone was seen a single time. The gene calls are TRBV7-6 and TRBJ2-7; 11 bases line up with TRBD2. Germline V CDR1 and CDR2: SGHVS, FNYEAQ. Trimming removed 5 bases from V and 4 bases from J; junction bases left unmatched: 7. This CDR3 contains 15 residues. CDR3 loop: CASSPLAGGGYEQYF. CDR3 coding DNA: TGTGCCAGCAGCCCCTTAGCGGGAGGGGGGTACGAGCAGTACTTC. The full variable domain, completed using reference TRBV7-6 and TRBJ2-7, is GAGVSQSPRYKVTKRGQDVALRCDPISGHVSLYWYRQALGQGPEFLTYFNYEAQQDKSGLPNDRFSAERPEGSISTLTIQRTEQRDSAMYRCASSPLAGGGYEQYFGPGTRLTVT.

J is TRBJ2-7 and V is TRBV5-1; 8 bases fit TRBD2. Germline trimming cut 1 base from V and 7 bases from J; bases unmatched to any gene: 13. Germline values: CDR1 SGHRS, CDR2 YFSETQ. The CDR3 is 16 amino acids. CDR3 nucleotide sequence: TGCGCCAGCAGCTTGACTAGCGGAACCTACTTGGGAGAGCAGTACTTC. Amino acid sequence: CASSLTSGTYLGEQYF.

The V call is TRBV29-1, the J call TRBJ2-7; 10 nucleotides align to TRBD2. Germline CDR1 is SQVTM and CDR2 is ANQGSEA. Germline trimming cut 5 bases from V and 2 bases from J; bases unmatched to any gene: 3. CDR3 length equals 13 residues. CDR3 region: CSVSGRAPYEQYF. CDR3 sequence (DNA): TGCAGCGTTAGCGGGAGGGCTCCCTACGAGCAGTACTTC.

The CDR3 loop is CASSPSRGLAGDDEQYF. The CDR3 DNA follows: TGTGCCAGCAGCCCGAGCAGGGGACTAGCGGGAGATGACGAGCAGTACTTC. The chain carries TRBV3-1 (or the pseudogene TRBV3-2) and TRBJ2-7; 14 bases line up with TRBD2. The germline CDR1 and CDR2 sequences are LGHDT and YNNKEL (reference sequence). After removal of 4 bases from V and 5 bases from J, the junction contained 10 bases not matched to a gene. This CDR3 region has 17 residues.

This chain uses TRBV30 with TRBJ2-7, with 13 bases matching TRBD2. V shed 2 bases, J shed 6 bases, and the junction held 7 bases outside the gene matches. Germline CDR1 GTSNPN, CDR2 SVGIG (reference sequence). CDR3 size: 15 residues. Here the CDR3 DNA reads TGTGCCTGGAGTTCCACTAGCGGGAGGGCGGCCGAGCAGTACTTC. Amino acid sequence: CAWSSTSGRAAEQYF. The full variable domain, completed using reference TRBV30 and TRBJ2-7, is SQTIHQWPATLVQPVGSPLSLECTVEGTSNPNLYWYRQAAGRGLQLLFYSVGIGQISSEVPQNLSASRPQDRQFILSSKKLLLSDSGFYLCAWSSTSGRAAEQYFGPGTRLTVT.

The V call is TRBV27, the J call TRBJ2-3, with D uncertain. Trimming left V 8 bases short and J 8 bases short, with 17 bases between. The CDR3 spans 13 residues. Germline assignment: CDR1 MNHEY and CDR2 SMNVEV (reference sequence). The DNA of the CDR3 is TGTGCCAGCGGTCTATCACAGCAAGCTACGCAGTATTTT. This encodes CASGLSQQATQYF.

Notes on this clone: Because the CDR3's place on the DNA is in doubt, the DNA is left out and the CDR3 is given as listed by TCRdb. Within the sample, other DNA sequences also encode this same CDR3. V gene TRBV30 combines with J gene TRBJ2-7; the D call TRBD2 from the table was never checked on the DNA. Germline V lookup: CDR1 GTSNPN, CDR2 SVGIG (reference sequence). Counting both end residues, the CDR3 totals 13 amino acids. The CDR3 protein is CAWSVLLSGEQYF.

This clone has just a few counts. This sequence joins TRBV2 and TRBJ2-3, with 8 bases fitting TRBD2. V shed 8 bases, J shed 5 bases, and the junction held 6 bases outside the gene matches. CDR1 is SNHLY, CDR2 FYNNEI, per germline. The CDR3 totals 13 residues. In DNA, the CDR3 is TGTGCCAGCGGCTGGCTAGCGGGAGATACGCAGTATTTT. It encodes CASGWLAGDTQYF.

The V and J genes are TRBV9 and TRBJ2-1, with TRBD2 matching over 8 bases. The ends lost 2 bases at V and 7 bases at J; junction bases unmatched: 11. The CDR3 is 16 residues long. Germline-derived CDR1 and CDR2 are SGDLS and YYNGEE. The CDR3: CASSVFGLADRNEQFF. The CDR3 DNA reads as TGTGCCAGCAGCGTTTTCGGACTAGCCGATCGAAATGAGCAGTTCTTC.

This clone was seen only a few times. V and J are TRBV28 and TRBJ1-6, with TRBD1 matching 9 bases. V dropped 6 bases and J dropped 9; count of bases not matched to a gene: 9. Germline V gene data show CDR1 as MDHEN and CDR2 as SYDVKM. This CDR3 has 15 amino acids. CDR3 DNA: TGTGCCAGCAGACCGGGACAGGGCTTTAGTTCACCCCTCCACTTT. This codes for CASRPGQGFSSPLHF.

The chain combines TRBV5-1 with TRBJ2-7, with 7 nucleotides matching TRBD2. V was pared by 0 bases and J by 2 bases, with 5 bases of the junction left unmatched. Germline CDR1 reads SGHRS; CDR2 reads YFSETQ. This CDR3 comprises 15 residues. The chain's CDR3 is CASSLAGTTAYEQYF. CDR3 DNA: TGCGCCAGCAGCTTGGCCGGGACTACCGCCTACGAGCAGTACTTC.

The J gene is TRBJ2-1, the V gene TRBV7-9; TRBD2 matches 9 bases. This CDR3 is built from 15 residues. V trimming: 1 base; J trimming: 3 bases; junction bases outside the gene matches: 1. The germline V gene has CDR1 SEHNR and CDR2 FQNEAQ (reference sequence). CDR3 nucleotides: TGTGCCAGCAGCTTAGAACTAGCGGGCTACAATGAGCAGTTCTTC. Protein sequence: CASSLELAGYNEQFF. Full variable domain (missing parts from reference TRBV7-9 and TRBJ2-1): DTGVSQNPRHKITKRGQNVTFRCDPISEHNRLYWYRQTLGQGPEFLTYFQNEAQLEKSRLLSDRFSAERPKGSFSTLEIQRTEQGDSAMYLCASSLELAGYNEQFFGPGTRLTVL.

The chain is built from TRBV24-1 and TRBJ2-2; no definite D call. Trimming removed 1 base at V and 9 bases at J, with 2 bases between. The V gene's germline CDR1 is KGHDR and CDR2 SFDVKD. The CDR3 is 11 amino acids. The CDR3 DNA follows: TGTGCCACCAGTGATTTTAGGGAGCTGTTTTTT. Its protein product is CATSDFRELFF.

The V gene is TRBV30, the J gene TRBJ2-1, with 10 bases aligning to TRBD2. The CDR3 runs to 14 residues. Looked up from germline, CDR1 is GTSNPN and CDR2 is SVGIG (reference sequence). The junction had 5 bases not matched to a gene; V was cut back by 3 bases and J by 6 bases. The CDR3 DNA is TGTGCCTGGAGCGGGACTAGCGCGTTCAATGAGCAGTTCTTC. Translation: CAWSGTSAFNEQFF.

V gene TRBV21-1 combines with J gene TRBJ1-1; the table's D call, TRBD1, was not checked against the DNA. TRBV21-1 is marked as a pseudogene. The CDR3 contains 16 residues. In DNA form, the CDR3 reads TGTGCCAGCAGCAAAAGGGGGACAGGTCTCGACACTGAAGCTTTCTTT. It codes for CASSKRGTGLDTEAFF.

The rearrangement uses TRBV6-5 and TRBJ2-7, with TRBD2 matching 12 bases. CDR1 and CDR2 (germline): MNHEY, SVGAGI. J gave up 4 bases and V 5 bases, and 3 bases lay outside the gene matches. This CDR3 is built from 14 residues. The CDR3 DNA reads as TGTGCCAGCAGTCAGACTAGCGGGGGATACGAGCAGTACTTC. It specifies CASSQTSGGYEQYF.

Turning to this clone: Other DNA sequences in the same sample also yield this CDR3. For the CDR3, the DNA is TGTGCCAGCAGCTTGGATCGCGGAAACTATGGCTACACCTTC. Translation gives CASSLDRGNYGYTF. The V gene is TRBV5-5, the J gene TRBJ1-2; no clear D. The CDR3 loop spans 14 amino acids. V dropped 0 bases and J dropped 2 bases, with 8 bases sitting between them. In germline, CDR1 is SGHKS, CDR2 YYEKEE (reference sequence).

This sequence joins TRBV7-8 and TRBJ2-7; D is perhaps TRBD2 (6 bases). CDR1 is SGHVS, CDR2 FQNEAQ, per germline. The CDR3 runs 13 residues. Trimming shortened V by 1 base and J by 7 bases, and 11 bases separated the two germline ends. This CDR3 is CASSLVAGTEQYF. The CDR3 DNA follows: TGTGCCAGCAGCTTAGTGGCGGGAACGGAGCAGTACTTC. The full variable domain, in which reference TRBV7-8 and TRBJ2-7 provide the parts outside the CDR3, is GAGVSQSPRYKVAKRGQDVALRCDPISGHVSLFWYQQALGQGPEFLTYFQNEAQLDKSGLPSDRFFAERPEGSVSTLKIQRTQQEDSAVYLCASSLVAGTEQYFGPGTRLTVT.

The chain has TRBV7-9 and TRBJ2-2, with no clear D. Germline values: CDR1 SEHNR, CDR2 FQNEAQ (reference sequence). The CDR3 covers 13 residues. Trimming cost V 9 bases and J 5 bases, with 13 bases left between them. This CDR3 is CARRPAWTGELFF. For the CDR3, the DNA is TGTGCCAGACGCCCCGCGTGGACCGGGGAGCTGTTTTTT.

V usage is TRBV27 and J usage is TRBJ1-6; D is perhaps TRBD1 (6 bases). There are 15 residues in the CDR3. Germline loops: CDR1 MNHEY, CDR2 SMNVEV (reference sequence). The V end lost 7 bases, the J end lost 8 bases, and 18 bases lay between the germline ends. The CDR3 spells CASTGGRPGDSPLHF. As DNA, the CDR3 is TGTGCCAGCACGGGGGGGCGCCCCGGGGATTCACCCCTCCACTTT.

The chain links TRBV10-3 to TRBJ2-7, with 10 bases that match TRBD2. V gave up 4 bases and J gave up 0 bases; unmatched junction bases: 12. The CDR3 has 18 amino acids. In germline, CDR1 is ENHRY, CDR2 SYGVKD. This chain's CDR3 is CAISGGLATAPSSYEQYF. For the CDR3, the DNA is TGTGCCATCAGTGGGGGACTAGCGACGGCCCCCTCCTCCTACGAGCAGTACTTC.

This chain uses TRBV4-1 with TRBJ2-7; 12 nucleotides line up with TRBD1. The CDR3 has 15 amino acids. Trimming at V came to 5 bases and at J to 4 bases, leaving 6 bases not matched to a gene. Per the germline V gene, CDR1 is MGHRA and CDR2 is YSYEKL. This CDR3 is CASSAGTGGGYEQYF. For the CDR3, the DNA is TGCGCCAGCAGCGCCGGGACAGGGGGCGGGTACGAGCAGTACTTC.

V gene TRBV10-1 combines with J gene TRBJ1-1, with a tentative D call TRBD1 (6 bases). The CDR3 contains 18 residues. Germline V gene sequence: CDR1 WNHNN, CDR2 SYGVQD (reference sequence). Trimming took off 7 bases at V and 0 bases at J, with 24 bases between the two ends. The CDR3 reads CASIGPNSGGPMNTEAFF. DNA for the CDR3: TGCGCCAGCATCGGGCCAAATTCGGGGGGGCCTATGAACACTGAAGCTTTCTTT.